These 25 T cell receptor beta chains share one sample of origin, sequenced in a study of identical twins (dated by TCRdb to about 2016). The library was made by 5' RACE. TCRdb shows the sequencer as Illumina HiSeq 2000. TCRdb redid the processing of the public reads, applying fastp at Q25 and MiXCR, and retained in-frame beta chains. CDR3 protein sequences are deduplicated, and each keeps its most common genes and DNA. The sample yields around 280,000 distinct CDR3 sequences; about 8% were counted once. The ten largest account for over 2% of the sample. These data were likewise used in another study, on yellow fever vaccine responses in identical twins.

Sequencing was performed on memory (CD45RO+) T cells sorted from blood. The label giving this sample's cell subset or site can be read as: CD45RO+ enriched T cells. The receptors were gathered from a woman aged 18-29 years in good health.

This clonotype was detected a few times. The chain couples TRBV7-6 to TRBJ2-2; D possibly corresponds to TRBD2 (6 bases). Germline values: CDR1 SGHVS, CDR2 FNYEAQ. With 5 bases removed from V and 3 bases from J, the gap between germline ends came to 16 bases. The CDR3 totals 16 residues. CDR3 in DNA: TGTGCCAGCAGCCCTTTCCAACGGGGGTACACCGGGGAGCTGTTTTTT. Its protein product is CASSPFQRGYTGELFF. Based on the CDR3 plus reference TRBV7-6 and TRBJ2-2, the full variable domain is GAGVSQSPRYKVTKRGQDVALRCDPISGHVSLYWYRQALGQGPEFLTYFNYEAQQDKSGLPNDRFSAERPEGSISTLTIQRTEQRDSAMYRCASSPFQRGYTGELFFGEGSRLTVL.

This clonotype was observed many times. This chain joins TRBV5-1 and TRBJ2-4; 7 bases agree with TRBD1. The CDR3 has 15 residues. The germline V gene encodes CDR1 SGHRS and CDR2 YFSETQ. V trimming: 8 bases; J trimming: 1 base; junction bases outside the gene matches: 9. The CDR3 coding sequence is TGCGCCAGGATCGAACAGGGGTGGGCCAAAAACATTCAGTACTTC. Translation: CARIEQGWAKNIQYF.

The J gene is TRBJ1-5, the V gene TRBV27, with D possibly being TRBD1 (6 bases). The germline V gene encodes CDR1 MNHEY and CDR2 SMNVEV (reference sequence). Trimming cost V 6 bases and J 0 bases, with 21 bases left between them. There are 18 residues in the CDR3. The CDR3 DNA is TGTGCCAGCAGCCCCCGGGGGACAATGGGGTATAGCAATCAGCCCCAGCATTTT. It is translated as CASSPRGTMGYSNQPQHF.

J is TRBJ2-3 and V is TRBV28; the match to TRBD2 covers 12 bases. V shed 8 bases and J 10 bases; nucleotides not matched to a gene: 22. Germline CDR1 is MDHEN and CDR2 is SYDVKM. The CDR3 runs 18 residues. CDR3 protein: CASGVPQPASGRGSPQYF. Written as DNA, the CDR3 is TGTGCCAGCGGCGTTCCACAACCGGCTAGCGGGAGGGGGTCCCCGCAGTATTTT.

This clonotype has only a few counts. The chain joins TRBV18 to TRBJ2-1; 10 nucleotides line up with TRBD2. The junction had 6 bases not matched to a gene; V was cut back by 3 bases and J by 4 bases. Germline V gene lookup returns CDR1 KGHSH and CDR2 LQKENI. This CDR3 has 16 residues. The CDR3 bases are TGTGCCAGCTCACCTATGTCTAGCGGGGGATACAATGAGCAGTTCTTC. Protein product: CASSPMSSGGYNEQFF.

This clonotype was detected many times. V and J are TRBV6-2 or TRBV6-3 and TRBJ2-1, with 7 bases fitting TRBD2. CDR1 MNHEY and CDR2 SVGEGT come from the germline V gene. Trimming at V came to 5 bases and at J to 3 bases, leaving 4 bases not matched to a gene. CDR3 size: 14 residues. CDR3 sequence (DNA): TGTGCCAGCAGTGGTAGGACTAGCTACAATGAGCAGTTCTTC. Its translation: CASSGRTSYNEQFF.

The chain joins TRBV10-3 to TRBJ2-1, with unresolved D. This CDR3 is 13 amino acids long. CDR1 ENHRY and CDR2 SYGVKD come from the germline V gene. V was trimmed by 10 bases and J by 8 bases, leaving 18 bases between them. The CDR3 region is CATTETPNYEQFF. The DNA of the CDR3 is TGTGCCACGACCGAGACCCCCAACTATGAGCAGTTCTTC.

This clonotype turned up a few times. The chain recombines TRBV29-1 with TRBJ1-1, with 12 bases identical to TRBD1. This CDR3 has 11 residues. Germline CDR1 is SQVTM and CDR2 is ANQGSEA. V lost 3 bases and J lost 11; bases outside the gene matches: 1. The CDR3 region is CSVEGQGAAFF. The CDR3, as DNA: TGCAGCGTTGAGGGACAGGGGGCGGCTTTCTTT.

This clonotype was detected a few times. The J gene is TRBJ2-5, the V gene TRBV11-1; 12 bases align to TRBD2. Losses at the gene ends were 0 bases for V and 1 base for J; bases not matched to a gene: 6. CDR1 and CDR2 from the germline V gene are SGHAT and FQDESV (reference sequence). The CDR3 contains 18 residues. CDR3 bases: TGTGCCAGCAGCTTAGCTCTGACTAGCGGGGGACGCCAAGAGACCCAGTACTTC. This sequence encodes CASSLALTSGGRQETQYF.

This clonotype was found once. This sequence joins TRBV5-1 and TRBJ2-6; no definite D call. V was cut by 4 bases and J by 0 bases, with 8 bases left in between. Germline CDR1 and CDR2: SGHRS and YFSETQ. The CDR3 is 15 residues long. The CDR3 coding sequence is TGCGCCAGCAGCGCCGTTGTCTCTGGGGCCAACGTCCTGACTTTC. It codes for CASSAVVSGANVLTF.

This CDR3 reads CASSIEGRGNQPQHF. The CDR3 coding sequence is TGTGCCAGCAGTATAGAAGGACGGGGCAATCAGCCCCAGCATTTT. The chain employs TRBV2 and TRBJ1-5; no definite D call. Trimming removed 5 bases at V and 2 bases at J, with 13 bases between. The germline V gene has CDR1 SNHLY and CDR2 FYNNEI. The CDR3 consists of 15 residues. Full variable domain (outside the CDR3, taken from reference TRBV2 and TRBJ1-5): EPEVTQTPSHQVTQMGQEVILRCVPISNHLYFYWYRQILGQKVEFLVSFYNNEISEKSEIFDDQFSVERPDGSNFTLKIRSTKLEDSAMYFCASSIEGRGNQPQHFGDGTRLSIL.

This clonotype was observed many times. This chain links TRBV25-1 with TRBJ2-2; D unclear. Trimming left V 6 bases short and J 1 base short, with 12 bases between. The CDR3 has 15 residues. Germline V gene data show CDR1 as MGHDK and CDR2 as SYGVNS. Here the CDR3 DNA reads TGTGCCAGCAGAACTGAGTCACAGAACACCGGGGAGCTGTTTTTT. Residues: CASRTESQNTGELFF. Full variable domain (rest looked up from reference TRBV25-1 and TRBJ2-2): EADIYQTPRYLVIGTGKKITLECSQTMGHDKMYWYQQDPGMELHLIHYSYGVNSTEKGDLSSESTVSRIRTEHFPLTLESARPSHTSQYLCASRTESQNTGELFFGEGSRLTVL.

This clonotype has more than one count but fewer than ten. DNA of the CDR3: TGCAGCGTTGACGACAGGACACCCCCTGAAGCTTTCTTT. It yields the protein CSVDDRTPPEAFF. V gene TRBV29-1 combines with J gene TRBJ1-1, with D possibly being TRBD1 (6 bases). The CDR3 is 13 amino acids. Germline V lookup: CDR1 SQVTM, CDR2 ANQGSEA. V was trimmed by 3 bases and J by 6 bases, leaving 14 bases between them. Supplemented by reference TRBV29-1 and TRBJ1-1, the full variable domain reads SAVISQKPSRDICQRGTSLTIQCQVDSQVTMMFWYRQQPGQSLTLIATANQGSEATYESGFVIDKFPISRPNLTFSTLTVSNMSPEDSSIYLCSVDDRTPPEAFFGQGTRLTVV.

In this sample, this clonotype turned up many times. The chain employs TRBV2 and TRBJ2-1; a possible D gene is TRBD1 (5 bases). The germline CDR1 and CDR2 sequences are SNHLY and FYNNEI. The CDR3 runs to 14 residues. Between the trimmed V and J ends, which lost 7 bases and 6 bases, there was a span of 16 bases. The DNA of the CDR3 is TGTGCCAGCAAAGCGACAGAGGCTAGCAATGAGCAGTTCTTC. Protein: CASKATEASNEQFF. The full variable domain, completed using reference TRBV2 and TRBJ2-1, is EPEVTQTPSHQVTQMGQEVILRCVPISNHLYFYWYRQILGQKVEFLVSFYNNEISEKSEIFDDQFSVERPDGSNFTLKIRSTKLEDSAMYFCASKATEASNEQFFGPGTRLTVL.

The rearrangement links TRBV6-1 to TRBJ1-5; possibly TRBD1 for D (5 bases). Germline V gene lookup returns CDR1 MNHNS and CDR2 SASEGT. Trimming took 8 bases from V and 2 from J, leaving 10 bases between them. The CDR3 is made up of 13 amino acids. The CDR3 reads CASAGAGNQPQHF. For the CDR3, the DNA is TGTGCCAGCGCCGGGGCGGGCAATCAGCCCCAGCATTTT.

This clonotype was counted between two and nine times. The rearrangement uses TRBV5-1 and TRBJ2-5, with a weak D call TRBD2 (6 bases). The CDR3 runs to 14 residues. Germline V gives CDR1 SGHRS, CDR2 YFSETQ. V was cut by 3 bases and J by 1 base, with 10 bases left in between. The CDR3 DNA reads TGCGCCAGCAGCTGGGGACTGGTCCAAGAGACCCAGTACTTC. This codes for CASSWGLVQETQYF. The complete variable domain, with remaining parts taken from reference TRBV5-1 and TRBJ2-5, reads KAGVTQTPRYLIKTRGQQVTLSCSPISGHRSVSWYQQTPGQGLQFLFEYFSETQRNKGNFPGRFSGRQFSNSRSEMNVSTLELGDSALYLCASSWGLVQETQYFGPGTRLLVL.

The rearrangement links TRBV20-1 to TRBJ2-6; D unclear. This CDR3 is 15 amino acids long. V lost 2 bases and J 1 base, leaving 9 bases between the germline ends. Germline-derived CDR1 and CDR2 are DFQATT and SNEGSKA (reference sequence). CDR3 in amino acids: CSARQAASGANVLTF. The CDR3 DNA sequence: TGCAGTGCTAGACAGGCGGCTTCTGGGGCCAACGTCCTGACTTTC.

This chain connects TRBV3-1 to TRBJ2-7; 7 nucleotides agree with TRBD2. Germline trimming cut 1 base from V and 4 bases from J; bases unmatched to any gene: 13. The length of the CDR3 is 17 residues. The germline CDR1 and CDR2 sequences are LGHDT and YNNKEL (reference sequence). CDR3 in DNA: TGTGCCAGCAGCCAAGTGTCCCTAGCGGCACGCGGATACGAGCAGTACTTC. Its translation is CASSQVSLAARGYEQYF.

This clonotype was seen more than once but under ten times. The chain is built from TRBV14 and TRBJ2-1, with 9 bases lining up with TRBD2. Trimming took 2 bases from V and 9 from J; bases not matched to a gene: 8. The CDR3 covers 15 residues. Per germline, CDR1 SGHDN and CDR2 FVKESK. The CDR3 sequence: CASSQLISGRAEQFF. In nucleotides, the CDR3 is TGTGCCAGCAGCCAACTTATTAGCGGGAGAGCTGAGCAGTTCTTC.

This clonotype was picked up many times. The V call is TRBV3-1, the J call TRBJ1-2, with D hard to call. Germline CDR1 reads LGHDT; CDR2 reads YNNKEL (reference sequence). V lost 3 bases to trimming and J lost 2 bases, with 13 bases between them. The CDR3 is 15 residues long. The CDR3 bases are TGTGCCAGCAGCCACTACAGAAGTTCAAACTATGGCTACACCTTC. This codes for CASSHYRSSNYGYTF.

The chain is built from TRBV11-2 and TRBJ2-7; D uncertain. Trimming removed 7 bases at V and 5 bases at J, with 18 bases between. Germline CDR1 and CDR2: SGHAT and FQNNGV. The CDR3 sequence is 14 residues long. The DNA of the CDR3 is TGTGCCAGCAACCCCATGGCACCTCTCCACGAGCAGTACTTC. Its translation: CASNPMAPLHEQYF. Full variable domain (rest looked up from reference TRBV11-2 and TRBJ2-7): EAGVAQSPRYKIIEKRQSVAFWCNPISGHATLYWYQQILGQGPKLLIQFQNNGVVDDSQLPKDRFSAERLKGVDSTLKIQPAKLEDSAVYLCASNPMAPLHEQYFGPGTRLTVT.

J is TRBJ1-2 and V is TRBV20-1, with D maybe TRBD1 (5 bases). Per the germline V gene, CDR1 is DFQATT and CDR2 is SNEGSKA (reference sequence). The CDR3 sequence is 12 residues long. Trimming stripped 6 bases from V and 4 bases from J, with 12 bases between. DNA of the CDR3: TGCAGTGCCCTAACTAGGGGCTATGGCTACACCTTC. It is translated as CSALTRGYGYTF.

The DNA of the CDR3 is TGCAGTGCCAAGAGGGTCCTAGCGGGGGGTTTTCAAGAGACCCAGTACTTC. Protein: CSAKRVLAGGFQETQYF. The chain joins TRBV20-1 to TRBJ2-5, with 11 bases aligning to TRBD2. Germline V gene sequence: CDR1 DFQATT, CDR2 SNEGSKA (reference sequence). J lost 2 bases, V lost 6 bases, and 14 bases had no gene match. This CDR3 spans 17 amino acids.

This clonotype was counted many times. This chain joins TRBV5-1 and TRBJ2-7; 9 bases are a match to TRBD1. Per the germline V gene, CDR1 is SGHRS and CDR2 is YFSETQ. Trimming took 3 bases from V and 2 from J; bases not matched to a gene: 6. The CDR3 contains 15 residues. The CDR3 region is CASSSLDRGPYEQYF. CDR3 DNA: TGCGCCAGCAGCTCCTTGGACAGGGGCCCCTACGAGCAGTACTTC.

The chain couples TRBV28 to TRBJ2-7; D ambiguous. The CDR3 contains 12 residues. Germline CDR1 reads MDHEN; CDR2 reads SYDVKM. The V end was cut by 5 bases, the J end by 2 bases, with 7 bases between. CDR3 nucleotide sequence: TGTGCCAGCAGTCGTACTACCTACGAGCAGTACTTC. Amino acids: CASSRTTYEQYF. Full variable domain (remainder filled in from reference TRBV28 and TRBJ2-7): DVKVTQSSRYLVKRTGEKVFLECVQDMDHENMFWYRQDPGLGLRLIYFSYDVKMKEKGDIPEGYSVSREKKERFSLILESASTNQTSMYLCASSRTTYEQYFGPGTRLTVT.